This T cell receptor beta chain was sequenced during a study of PD-1 blockade in classical Hodgkin lymphoma. For the study at large: Intravenous infusions of nivolumab 3 mg/kg reached patients every 2 weeks. General study results and limits: Patients with a complete response exhibited baseline diversity comparable to newly diagnosed patients. Lower baseline TCR diversity was reported for newly diagnosed patients than for healthy donors. With CD4+ cells, TCR diversity rose significantly by C4D1, but not with CD8+ cells.

Germline CDR1 MRHNA, CDR2 SNTAGT. V lost 4 bases, J lost 6 bases, and 7 bases stayed unmatched. The CDR3 runs 16 residues. In the case of this clone: Its antigen is not known.

TCRdb keeps only in-frame clones here, not all; method: immunoSEQ multiplex PCR. The data contain some 100,000 clones, about 89% of them singletons. In every patient, relapse followed autologous stem cell transplantation, while exposure to brentuximab vedotin differed. The material was peripheral blood mononuclear cells (PBMCs), obtained before the second cycle of nivolumab. This TCR was recovered from a human donor with classical Hodgkin lymphoma. The rearrangement uses TRBV6-4 and TRBJ2-2; 11 bases line up with TRBD2. The CDR3 reads CASSVTSGGRSGELFF. DNA of the CDR3: TGTGCCAGCAGTGTCACTAGCGGGGGACGATCCGGGGAGCTGTTTTTT.